The present T cell receptor (beta chain) was sequenced within a study of vaccination effects on CD4 cells after COVID-19. In the ViraFEST assay, antigen-specific CD4+ clonotypes were identified by expansion after peptide-pool stimulation. Isolating CD4+ T cells followed approximately 11 days of culture. Between March and December 2020, the person had a SARS-CoV-2 infection that PCR confirmed. IL-2 at roughly 9.7 IU/ml and peptides at 9.5 to 10 ug/ml were added to cultured PBMC, around 2 million per well. IL-2 medium supplanted half the medium on days 3 and 7. This CDR3 comprises 14 residues. V was shortened by 4 bases and J by 2 bases, with 9 bases between the two germline ends. Germline V gives CDR1 LGHDT, CDR2 YNNKEL (reference sequence). The protocol was immunoSEQ multiplex PCR, while the TCRdb copy is restricted to in-frame clones and leaves out a portion. Of about 26,000 clones in the sample, approximately 80% are singletons; the top ten hold about 15%.

Broader study findings: Vaccine- and infection-induced clones showed marked clonal contraction late following vaccination. The study, lacking early post-infection timepoints, had few convalescent patients.

This clone was recorded only once. Its antigen is undetermined. The specimen comprised CD4+ T cells from PBMCs cultured with HCoV-NL63 spike peptides, sampled before COVID-19 vaccination. The chain combines TRBV3-1 (or the pseudogene TRBV3-2) with TRBJ1-5; D may be TRBD1 (6 bases). This TCR derives from a human donor who had a prior SARS-CoV-2 infection. The CDR3 region is CASSPYRGNQPQHF. The CDR3, as DNA: TGTGCCAGCAGCCCTTACAGGGGCAATCAGCCCCAGCATTTT.